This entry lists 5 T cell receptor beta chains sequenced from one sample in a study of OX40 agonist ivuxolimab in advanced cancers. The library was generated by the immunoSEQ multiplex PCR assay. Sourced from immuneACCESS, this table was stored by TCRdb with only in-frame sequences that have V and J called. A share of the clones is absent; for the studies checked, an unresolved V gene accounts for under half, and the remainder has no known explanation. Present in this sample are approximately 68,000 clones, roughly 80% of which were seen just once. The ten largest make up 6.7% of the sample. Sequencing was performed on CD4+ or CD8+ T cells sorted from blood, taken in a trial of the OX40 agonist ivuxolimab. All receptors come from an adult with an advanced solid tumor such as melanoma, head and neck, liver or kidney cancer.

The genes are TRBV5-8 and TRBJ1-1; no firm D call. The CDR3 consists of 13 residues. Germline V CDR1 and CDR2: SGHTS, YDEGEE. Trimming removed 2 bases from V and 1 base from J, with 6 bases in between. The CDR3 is CASSFSENTEAFF. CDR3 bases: TGTGCCAGCAGCTTTTCAGAGAACACTGAAGCTTTCTTT. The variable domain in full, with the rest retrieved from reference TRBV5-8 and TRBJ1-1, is EAGVTQSPTHLIKTRGQQATLRCSPISGHTSVYWYQQALGLGLQFLLWYDEGEERNRGNFPPRFSGRQFPNYSSELNVNALELEDSALYLCASSFSENTEAFFGQGTRLTVV.

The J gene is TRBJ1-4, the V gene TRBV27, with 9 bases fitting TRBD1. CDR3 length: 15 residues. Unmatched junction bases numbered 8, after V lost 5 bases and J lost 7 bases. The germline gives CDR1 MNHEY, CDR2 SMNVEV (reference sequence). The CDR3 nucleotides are TGTGCCAGCAGTCACGGGGAGGACAGGGGTGAAAAACTGTTTTTT. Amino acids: CASSHGEDRGEKLFF.

This CDR3 reads CASSSKTGVYGYTF. The CDR3 nucleotides read TGTGCCAGCAGTTCGAAAACAGGGGTCTATGGCTACACCTTC. V usage is TRBV27 and J usage is TRBJ1-2, with 7 positions matching TRBD1. CDR3 length equals 14 residues. Germline V gene sequence: CDR1 MNHEY, CDR2 SMNVEV (reference sequence). The J segment lost 4 bases and the V segment lost 4 bases, leaving 6 bases of the junction unmatched.

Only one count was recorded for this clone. The CDR3 DNA reads TGTGCCAGCAGTTTCCCGGGAGCAAGAAATGGTGAGCAGTTCTTC. Its protein product is CASSFPGARNGEQFF. The J gene is TRBJ2-1, the V gene TRBV28, with TRBD2 as a possible D gene (6 bases). The CDR3 has 15 residues. The germline CDR1 and CDR2 sequences are MDHEN and SYDVKM. Trimming pared 3 bases from V and 9 bases from J, leaving 18 bases between.

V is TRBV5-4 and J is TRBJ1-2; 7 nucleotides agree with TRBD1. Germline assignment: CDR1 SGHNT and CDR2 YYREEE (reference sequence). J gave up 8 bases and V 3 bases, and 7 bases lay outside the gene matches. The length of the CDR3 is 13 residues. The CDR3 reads CASSSAGGRGYTF. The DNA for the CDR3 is TGTGCCAGCAGCTCGGCAGGGGGGCGAGGCTACACCTTC.